Listed here are 3 T cell receptor beta chains from one sample, sequenced in a study of blood T cells in healthy people across ages. A second PCR, run for about 7 to 11 cycles, used a sample-barcoded 5' primer plus a J-beta primer mix. Using its own MiXCR run on the 5' RACE reads, TCRdb lists one record per CDR3 protein. Among roughly 1,800,000 distinct CDR3 sequences, 40% to 55% were seen once, and the ten largest hold over 2%. The sequencing sample was made of blood. The receptors come from a woman between 35 and 50 years old in good health.

The sample holds a few counts of this clonotype. CDR3 residues: CASSLPRAGRRFTF. The DNA of the CDR3 is TGTGCCAGCAGCCTCCCTAGGGCAGGTCGACGCTTCACCTTC. This chain connects TRBV7-9 to TRBJ1-2; D unresolved. V was cut by 5 bases and J by 13 bases, with 23 bases left in between. The CDR3 covers 14 residues. Germline lookup yields CDR1 SEHNR and CDR2 FQNEAQ (reference sequence). Based on the CDR3 plus reference TRBV7-9 and TRBJ1-2, the full variable domain is DTGVSQNPRHKITKRGQNVTFRCDPISEHNRLYWYRQTLGQGPEFLTYFQNEAQLEKSRLLSDRFSAERPKGSFSTLEIQRTEQGDSAMYLCASSLPRAGRRFTFGSGTRLTVV.

This clonotype was recorded only once. CDR3 DNA: TGTGCCAGCAGCCCTCTTGGGGGGAATCCCTACGAGCAGTACTTC. Its protein is CASSPLGGNPYEQYF. This chain links TRBV7-9 with TRBJ2-7, with D tentatively TRBD2 (6 bases). The CDR3 is 15 residues long. Trimming cost V 5 bases and J 2 bases, with 16 bases left between them. Germline V gives CDR1 SEHNR, CDR2 FQNEAQ (reference sequence).

This clonotype appeared a few times. This chain uses TRBV20-1 with TRBJ2-7; D may correspond to TRBD1 or TRBD2 (6 bases each). CDR3 size: 14 residues. Germline CDR1 and CDR2: DFQATT and SNEGSKA (reference sequence). CDR3 amino acids: CSLGGRLVTYEQYF. The DNA of the CDR3 is TGCAGCCTAGGGGGGCGCCTTGTAACCTACGAGCAGTACTTC.